The following is a TCR beta chain sequence with its context. Its antigen is unknown. PCR amplification relied on 60 Vbeta primers (plus 13 Jbeta primers). Per the study methods: An analysis that came later counted roughly 87 million unique TCR beta chains, approximately 10 million shared. Assay used: immunoSEQ multiplex PCR; TCRdb lists only in-frame clones, some missing. That table is the source of V, J and clone size, and D and trimming were worked out from the DNA. This sample has approximately 89,000 clones, with around 85% found just once. The entry originates in a study of cytomegalovirus exposure and HLA in healthy donors. Study-wide points: Previous analysis showed most TCR beta V segments were productive about 87% or about 30% of the time. Links to common viral pathogens appeared, in a later analysis, for several of the most significant clusters.

The receptor was isolated from a middle-aged man in good health and CMV-seropositive. Material for sequencing was PBMCs.

CDR3 in DNA: TGTGCCAGCAGTGAGGCTGGGCCTAATGAAAAACTGTTTTTT. This sequence encodes CASSEAGPNEKLFF. The gene calls are TRBV6-1 and TRBJ1-4, with D uncertain. The germline V and J ends were trimmed by 3 bases and 3 bases, with 8 bases remaining between them. The CDR3 has 14 amino acids. Per the germline V gene, CDR1 is MNHNS and CDR2 is SASEGT.